The present TCR beta chain was sequenced within a study of CD4 T cells in relation to SARS-CoV-2 and coronaviruses. Study-wide background: Controls used an HIV-1 Nef peptide pool or no peptide.

The unexposed donors gave CD4+ T cells in about 2011-2018, prior to COVID-19. Isolation of CD4+ T cells took place after about 9 days in culture. Remarks on this clone: The antigen remains unidentified.

Produced via immunoSEQ multiplex PCR; TCRdb's table is partial and in-frame only. Of around 16,000 clones in the sample, around 74% are singletons; the top ten hold more than 25%. Study results and caveats: Samples before the pandemic and after infection were not matched within any donor.

The CDR3 runs to 15 residues. Germline CDR1 is LGHDT and CDR2 is YNNKEL (reference sequence). Trimming cost V 3 bases and J 2 bases, with 8 bases left between them. The rearrangement joins TRBV3-1 (or the pseudogene TRBV3-2) to TRBJ2-6, with no clear D. This TCR was recovered from a human donor in good health. Sample: CD4+ T cells from PBMCs, cultured in vitro. CDR3 coding DNA: TGTGCCAGCAGCCAGGCGACGCCTGGGGCCAACGTCCTGACTTTC. This sequence encodes CASSQATPGANVLTF.